The present T cell receptor (beta chain) was sequenced within a study of radiotherapy plus CTLA-4 blockade in lung cancer. As for the study in general: Among patients, over 15% showed objective responses, and about 31% had disease control.

General study results and limits: According to reports, early shifts in blood T cell clones, alongside interferon-beta, forecast response most accurately. In blood, TCR clones derived from the tumor expanded after radiotherapy plus ipilimumab.

As regards this clone: Its matching antigen is unknown.

CDR1 is SGHDT and CDR2 is YYEEEE in the germline V gene. V lost 1 base, J lost 1 base, and 13 bases lay in between. The CDR3 is 16 amino acids. The table came from immunoSEQ multiplex PCR; TCRdb's copy has only in-frame clones and leaves some out. The table lists around 80,000 clones, roughly 69% of them singletons. The chain links TRBV5-6 to TRBJ2-3; TRBD2 might be the D (6 bases). The receptor was derived from a human donor with non-small cell lung cancer whose response to radiotherapy plus ipilimumab could not be evaluated. The material was peripheral blood, obtained from a patient treated with radiotherapy plus ipilimumab. The CDR3 DNA sequence: TGTGCCAGCAGCTTGTCGGCAGTAGCGGGCACAGATACGCAGTATTTT. Protein sequence: CASSLSAVAGTDTQYF. Full variable domain (missing parts from reference TRBV5-6 and TRBJ2-3): DAGVTQSPTHLIKTRGQQVTLRCSPKSGHDTVSWYQQALGQGPQFIFQYYEEEERQRGNFPDRFSGHQFPNYSSELNVNALLLGDSALYLCASSLSAVAGTDTQYFGPGTRLTVL.